This T cell receptor beta chain was profiled in a study of response to subunit inactivated influenza vaccine. TCRdb fed the RT-PCR reads into MiXCR, producing one record per CDR3 protein. The sample has about 180,000 distinct CDR3 sequences, around 10% seen once. This clonotype came up many times. What it recognizes is unknown. Broader study findings: Researchers suggested that each seasonal influenza vaccination recruits few new T cells.

Trimming left V 3 bases short and J 5 bases short, with 7 bases between. CDR1 and CDR2 from the germline V gene are SEHNR and FQNEAQ (reference sequence). The CDR3 runs to 12 residues. This receptor was taken from a man in his fifties or sixties who received an inactivated influenza vaccine. This chain links TRBV7-9 with TRBJ2-5; D not certain. Sequencing used CD8+ T cells sorted from PBMCs, obtained about 24 months after vaccination. CDR3 in DNA: TGTGCCAGCAGCTTGGGTCGGGAGACCCAGTACTTC. It encodes CASSLGRETQYF.